This T cell receptor (beta chain) emerged from a study of T-cell memory formation after mild COVID-19. The CDR3 sequence is 13 residues long. Trimming removed 5 bases at V and 8 bases at J, with 14 bases between. Looked up from germline, CDR1 is SGHKS and CDR2 is YYEKEE (reference sequence). TCRdb redid the calling of the 5' RACE reads with MiXCR, one entry per CDR3 protein. The table shows 270,000 or so distinct CDR3 sequences, with around 15% occurring only once. The sample taken for sequencing was PBMCs or a T cell subset sorted from them (not recorded which). The gene calls are TRBV5-5 and TRBJ1-5; the D is unclear. The source of this sequence is a man between 18 and 35 years old who had mild COVID-19 (a few samples of this study predate the infection). Cell type and time point are not known. The CDR3 protein is CASRRQEEEPQHF. CDR3 DNA: TGTGCCAGCAGAAGGCAGGAAGAGGAGCCCCAGCATTTT.